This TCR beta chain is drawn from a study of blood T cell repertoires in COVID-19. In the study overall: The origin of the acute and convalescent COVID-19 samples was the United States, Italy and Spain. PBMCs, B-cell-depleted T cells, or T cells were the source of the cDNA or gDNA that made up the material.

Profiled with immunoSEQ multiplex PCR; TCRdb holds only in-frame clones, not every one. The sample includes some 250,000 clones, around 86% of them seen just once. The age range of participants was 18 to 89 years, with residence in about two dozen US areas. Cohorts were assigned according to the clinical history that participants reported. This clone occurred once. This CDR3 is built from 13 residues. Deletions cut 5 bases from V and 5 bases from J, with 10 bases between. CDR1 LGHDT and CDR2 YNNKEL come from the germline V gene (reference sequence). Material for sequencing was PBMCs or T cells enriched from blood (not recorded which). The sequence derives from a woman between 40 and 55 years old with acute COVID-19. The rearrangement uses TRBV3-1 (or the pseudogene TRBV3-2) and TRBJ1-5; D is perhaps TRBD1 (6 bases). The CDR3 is CASSNQGYQPQHF. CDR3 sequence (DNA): TGTGCCAGCAGCAATCAGGGGTATCAGCCCCAGCATTTT.